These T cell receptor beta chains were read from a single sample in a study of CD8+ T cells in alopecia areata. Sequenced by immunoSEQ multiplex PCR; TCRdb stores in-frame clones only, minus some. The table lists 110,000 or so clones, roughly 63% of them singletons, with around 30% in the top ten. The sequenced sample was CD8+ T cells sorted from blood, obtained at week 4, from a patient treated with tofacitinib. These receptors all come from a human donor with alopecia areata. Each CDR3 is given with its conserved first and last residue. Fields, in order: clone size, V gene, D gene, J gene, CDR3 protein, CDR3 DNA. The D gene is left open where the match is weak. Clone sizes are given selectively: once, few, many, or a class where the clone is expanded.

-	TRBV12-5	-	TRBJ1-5	CASGLDRFHQPQHF	TGTGCTAGTGGTTTGGACAGGTTCCATCAGCCCCAGCATTTT
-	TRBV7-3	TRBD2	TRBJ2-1	CASSFGSGVYNEQFF	TGTGCCAGCAGTTTTGGTAGCGGGGTCTACAATGAGCAGTTCTTC
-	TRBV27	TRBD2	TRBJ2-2	CASSSSGDGTGELFF	TGTGCCAGCAGTTCCAGCGGGGATGGCACCGGGGAGCTGTTTTTT
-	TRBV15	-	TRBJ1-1	CATSSRDGLNTEAFF	TGTGCCACCAGCTCCCGGGATGGGTTGAACACTGAAGCTTTCTTT
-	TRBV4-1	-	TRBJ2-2	CASSPRTTGELFF	TGCGCCAGCAGCCCTCGGACCACCGGGGAGCTGTTTTTT
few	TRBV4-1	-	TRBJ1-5	CASSQGGMHLEPQHF	TGCGCCAGCAGCCAAGGTGGGATGCATCTCGAGCCCCAGCATTTT
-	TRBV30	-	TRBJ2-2	CAWSVPENTGELFF	TGTGCCTGGAGTGTACCGGAGAACACCGGGGAGCTGTTTTTT
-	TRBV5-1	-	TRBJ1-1	CASSWGGSADEAFF	TGCGCCAGCAGCTGGGGCGGGTCGGCGGATGAAGCTTTCTTT
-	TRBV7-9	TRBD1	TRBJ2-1	CASSFRQGAYNEQFF	TGTGCCAGCAGCTTCCGACAGGGGGCCTACAATGAGCAGTTCTTC
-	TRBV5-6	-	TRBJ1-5	CASTRSNQPQHF	TGTGCCAGCACCAGAAGCAATCAGCCCCAGCATTTT
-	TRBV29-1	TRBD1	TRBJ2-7	CSEDRGPSYEQYF	TGCAGCGAAGACAGGGGCCCCTCCTACGAGCAGTACTTC
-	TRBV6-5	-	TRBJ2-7	CASSAYVGEQYF	TGTGCCAGCAGCGCCTATGTGGGAGAGCAGTACTTC
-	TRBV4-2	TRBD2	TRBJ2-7	CASSQAGGGRPYEQYF	TGTGCCAGCAGCCAAGCCGGGGGGGGACGCCCCTACGAGCAGTACTTC
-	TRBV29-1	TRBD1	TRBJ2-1	CSVEGQGRYNEQFF	TGCAGCGTTGAGGGACAGGGCCGCTACAATGAGCAGTTCTTC
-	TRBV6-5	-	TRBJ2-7	CASSYMGRSYEQYF	TGTGCCAGCAGTTATATGGGACGGAGCTACGAGCAGTACTTC
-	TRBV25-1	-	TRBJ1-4	CASSEYVGSNEKLFF	TGTGCCAGCAGTGAATATGTGGGGTCTAATGAAAAACTGTTTTTT
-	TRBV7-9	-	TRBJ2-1	CASSFHEQFF	TGTGCCAGCAGCTTTCATGAGCAGTTCTTC
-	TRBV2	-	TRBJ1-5	CASSVLISNQPQHF	TGTGCCAGCAGTGTTCTGATATCCAATCAGCCCCAGCATTTT
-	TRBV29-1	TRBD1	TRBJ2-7	CSVLQGVSYEQYF	TGCAGCGTTCTACAGGGGGTCTCCTACGAGCAGTACTTC
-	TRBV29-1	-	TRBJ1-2	CSVPGVEANYGYTF	TGCAGCGTTCCTGGGGTGGAGGCTAACTATGGCTACACCTTC
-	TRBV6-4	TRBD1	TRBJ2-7	CASSDLTGELRPYEQYF	TGTGCCAGCAGTGACCTTACAGGGGAACTTCGACCCTACGAGCAGTACTTC
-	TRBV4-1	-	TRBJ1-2	CASSQDNGHGYTF	TGCGCCAGCAGCCAAGATAACGGGCACGGCTACACCTTC
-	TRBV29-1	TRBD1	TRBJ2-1	CSVEIQGVNNEQFF	TGCAGCGTTGAAATTCAGGGGGTAAACAATGAGCAGTTCTTC